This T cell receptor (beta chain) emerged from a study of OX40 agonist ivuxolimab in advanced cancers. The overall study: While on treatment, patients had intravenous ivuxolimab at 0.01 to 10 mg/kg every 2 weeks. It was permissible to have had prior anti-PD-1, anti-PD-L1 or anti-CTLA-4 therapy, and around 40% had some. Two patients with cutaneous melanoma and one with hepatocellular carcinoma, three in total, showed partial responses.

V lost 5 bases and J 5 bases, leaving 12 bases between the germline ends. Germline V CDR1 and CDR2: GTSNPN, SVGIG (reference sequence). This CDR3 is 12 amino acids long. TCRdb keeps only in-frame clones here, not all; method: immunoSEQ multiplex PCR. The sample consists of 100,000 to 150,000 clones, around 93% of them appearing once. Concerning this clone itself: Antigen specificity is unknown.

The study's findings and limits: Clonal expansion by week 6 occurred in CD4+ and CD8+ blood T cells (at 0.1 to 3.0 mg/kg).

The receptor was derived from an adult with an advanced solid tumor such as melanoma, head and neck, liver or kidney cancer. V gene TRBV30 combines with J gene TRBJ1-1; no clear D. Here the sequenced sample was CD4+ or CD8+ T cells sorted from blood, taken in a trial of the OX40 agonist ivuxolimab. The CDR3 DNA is TGTGCCTGGGGCCCCGAGGGAACTGAAGCTTTCTTT. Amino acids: CAWGPEGTEAFF.